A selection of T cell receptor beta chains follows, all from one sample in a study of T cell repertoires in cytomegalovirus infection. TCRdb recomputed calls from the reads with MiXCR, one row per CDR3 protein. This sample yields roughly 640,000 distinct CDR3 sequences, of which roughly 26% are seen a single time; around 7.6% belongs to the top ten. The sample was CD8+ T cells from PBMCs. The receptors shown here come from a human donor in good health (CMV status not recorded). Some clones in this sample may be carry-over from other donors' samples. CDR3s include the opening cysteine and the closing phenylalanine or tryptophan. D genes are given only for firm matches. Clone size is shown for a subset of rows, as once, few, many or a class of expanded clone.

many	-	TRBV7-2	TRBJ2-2	CASSSQRRGSEYLNTGELFF	TGTGCCAGCAGCTCTCAGAGGAGGGGGTCGGAATATTTGAACACCGGGGAGCTGTTTTTT
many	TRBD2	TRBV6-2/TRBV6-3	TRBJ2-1	CASSYWSAGRYNEQFF	TGTGCCAGCAGTTACTGGTCAGCGGGACGCTACAATGAGCAGTTCTTC
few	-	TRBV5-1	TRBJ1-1	CASSLTVNAEAFF	TGCGCCAGCAGCTTGACGGTTAACGCTGAAGCTTTCTTT
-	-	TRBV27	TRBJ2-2	CASSYRVTTGELFF	TGTGCCAGCAGTTACAGGGTTACCACCGGGGAGCTGTTTTTT
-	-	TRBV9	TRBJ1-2	CASSIHRETIRANYGYTF	TGTGCCAGCAGCATCCACAGGGAAACTATCCGGGCTAACTATGGCTACACCTTC
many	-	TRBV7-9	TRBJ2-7	CASSFPKGDSYEQYF	TGTGCCAGCAGCTTCCCAAAGGGGGATTCCTACGAGCAGTACTTC
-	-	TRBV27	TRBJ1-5	CASSETGVIVNQPQHF	TGTGCCAGCAGTGAGACGGGGGTTATAGTCAATCAGCCCCAGCATTTT
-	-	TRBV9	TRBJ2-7	CTSSAGAYEQYF	TGTACCAGCTCGGCAGGCGCCTACGAGCAGTACTTC
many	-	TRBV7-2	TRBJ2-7	CASSTEYEQYF	TGTGCCAGCAGCACGGAATACGAGCAGTACTTC
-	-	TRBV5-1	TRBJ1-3	CASSGPDSSGNTIYF	TGCGCCAGCAGCGGGCCCGACAGCTCTGGAAACACCATATATTTT